This TCR beta chain appears in the sequencing data of a study of blood T cell repertoires in COVID-19 (dated by TCRdb to 2020 to 2021). For the wider study: Samples covering the acute and convalescent phases of COVID-19 were provided by collaborators in the United States, Italy and Spain. The prospective study material was composed of cDNA or gDNA derived from T cells, B-cell-depleted T cells, or PBMCs. Subjects who had been exposed to COVID-19, were actively infected with it, or had recovered from it provided the deeply sampled blood TCRbeta repertoires that made up the dataset. The repertoires were made available in a free public database intended to serve as a resource for research on the immune response to SARS-CoV-2. Samples were obtained from the ongoing ImmuneRACE study (first 160 participants) and from some 1,200 subjects provided by 6 global collaborators. A de-identified subject ID, COVID-19 status, age in years and sex were almost always included in the sample metadata. HLA class I and class II types, where available, came from metadata supplied by the sample provider rather than from assay-based typing. Study-wide findings and limitations: The amount of clinical and demographic metadata varied by source and participant and was provided uncurated.

Whole blood was collected in K2EDTA tubes by collaborating institutions according to the institutions' own protocols. For TCRbeta analysis, collaborators shipped samples in one of three forms: frozen whole blood, isolated PBMCs, or DNA extracted from either of those sample types. TCRbeta CDR3 regions were amplified from genomic DNA using the immunoSEQ Assay, a bias-controlled multiplex PCR. In the paper's pipeline: Within the assay, amplification of reference gene primers was used to estimate how many nucleated cells each sample contained. To quantify the absolute abundance of each unique TCRbeta CDR3 rearrangement, sequence reads were collapsed and filtered. For each sample, productive Simpson clonality was calculated as the square root of Simpson's diversity index over productive rearrangements. As stored in TCRdb, this immuneACCESS dataset retains in-frame rearrangements with V and J assigned. A fraction of the clones does not appear; measured against another copy, unresolved V genes explain less than half of the discrepancy, and the remainder lacks a known reason. D and trimming were read from the DNA, whereas the V and J calls and clone size are those reported in that table. This sample has under 500,000 clones in its table, and around nine tenths of those were observed once. Of the sample, around 4.5% falls within the top ten clones.

CDR1 MGHRA and CDR2 YSYEKL are derived from the germline V gene. Taken from cysteine to phenylalanine, the CDR3 has 18 residues. The entry retains the CDR3 DNA only, 54 bases that are in frame from base 1. V was cut back by 2 bases and J by 3 bases, leaving a gap of 22 bases between them. About this clone itself: Its cognate antigen has yet to be identified. Base qualities are not provided; no much larger clone lies one nucleotide away.

The rearranged chain carries TRBV4-1 and TRBJ1-2; TRBD1 is a possible D gene, resting on 5 matching bases. This receptor was taken from a woman in her twenties or thirties with acute or convalescent COVID-19. The sequenced sample was peripheral blood. The CDR3 protein is CASSQLLRTGQVDYGYTF. The nucleotide sequence is TGCGCCAGCAGCCAACTATTAAGGACCGGACAAGTCGACTATGGCTACACCTTC.